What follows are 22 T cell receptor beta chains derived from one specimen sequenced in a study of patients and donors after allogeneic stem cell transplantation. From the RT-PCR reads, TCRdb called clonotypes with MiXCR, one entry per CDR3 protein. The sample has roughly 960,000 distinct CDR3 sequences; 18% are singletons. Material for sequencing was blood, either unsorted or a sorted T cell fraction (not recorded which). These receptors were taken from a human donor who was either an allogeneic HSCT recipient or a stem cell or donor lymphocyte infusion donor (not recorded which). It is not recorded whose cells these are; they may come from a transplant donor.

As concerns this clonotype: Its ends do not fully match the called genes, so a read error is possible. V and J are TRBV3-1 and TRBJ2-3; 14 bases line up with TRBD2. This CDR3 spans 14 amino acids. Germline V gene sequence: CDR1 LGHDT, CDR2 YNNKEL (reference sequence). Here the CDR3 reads CASNPGTSGGPHHF. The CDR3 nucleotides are TGTGCCAGCAACCCCGGGACTAGCGGGGGCCCCCACCATTTT.

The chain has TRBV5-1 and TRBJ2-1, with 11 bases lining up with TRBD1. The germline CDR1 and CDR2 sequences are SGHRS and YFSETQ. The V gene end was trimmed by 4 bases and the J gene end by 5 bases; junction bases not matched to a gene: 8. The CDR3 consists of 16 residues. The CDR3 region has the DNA TGCGCCAGCAGCATGAACCCGGGACAGGGGGACAATGAGCAGTTCTTC. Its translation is CASSMNPGQGDNEQFF.

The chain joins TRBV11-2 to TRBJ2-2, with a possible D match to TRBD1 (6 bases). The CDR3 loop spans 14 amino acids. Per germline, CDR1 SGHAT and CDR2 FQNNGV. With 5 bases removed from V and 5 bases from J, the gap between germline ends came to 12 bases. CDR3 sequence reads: CASSGLRGTGELFF. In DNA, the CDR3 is TGTGCCAGCAGCGGCCTCAGGGGTACCGGGGAGCTGTTTTTT.

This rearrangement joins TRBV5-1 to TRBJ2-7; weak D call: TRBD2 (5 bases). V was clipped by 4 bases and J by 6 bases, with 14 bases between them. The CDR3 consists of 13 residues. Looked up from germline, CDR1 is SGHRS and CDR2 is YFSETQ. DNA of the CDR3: TGCGCCAGCAGCCCCGACCTAGCTAGCGAGCAGTACTTC. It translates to CASSPDLASEQYF.

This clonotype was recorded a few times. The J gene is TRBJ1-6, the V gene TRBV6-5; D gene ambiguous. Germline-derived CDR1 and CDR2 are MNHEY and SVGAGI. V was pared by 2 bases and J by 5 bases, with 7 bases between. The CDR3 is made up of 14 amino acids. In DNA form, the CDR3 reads TGTGCCAGCAGTTACGGGCAACATAATTCACCCCTCCACTTT. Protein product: CASSYGQHNSPLHF.

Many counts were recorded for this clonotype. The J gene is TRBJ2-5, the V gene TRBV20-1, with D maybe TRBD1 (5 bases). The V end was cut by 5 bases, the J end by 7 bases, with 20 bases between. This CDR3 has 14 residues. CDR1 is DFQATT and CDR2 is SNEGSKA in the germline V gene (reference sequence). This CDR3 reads CSAPDTSTVVTQYF. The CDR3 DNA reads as TGCAGTGCTCCAGACACCTCGACAGTCGTGACCCAGTACTTC.

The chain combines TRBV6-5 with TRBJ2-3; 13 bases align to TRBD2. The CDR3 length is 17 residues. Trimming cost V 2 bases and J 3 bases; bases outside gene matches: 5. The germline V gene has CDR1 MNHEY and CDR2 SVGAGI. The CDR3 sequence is CASSYQGLAGETDTQYF. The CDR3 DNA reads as TGTGCCAGCAGTTACCAAGGACTAGCGGGAGAAACAGATACGCAGTATTTT.

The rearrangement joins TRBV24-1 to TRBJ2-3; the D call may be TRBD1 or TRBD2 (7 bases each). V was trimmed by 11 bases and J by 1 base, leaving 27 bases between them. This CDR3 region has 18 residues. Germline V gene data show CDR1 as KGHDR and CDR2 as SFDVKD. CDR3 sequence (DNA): TGTGCCAGGCGGGACAGAATAAAGCGGGACGACTGCACAGATACGCAGTATTTT. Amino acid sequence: CARRDRIKRDDCTDTQYF.

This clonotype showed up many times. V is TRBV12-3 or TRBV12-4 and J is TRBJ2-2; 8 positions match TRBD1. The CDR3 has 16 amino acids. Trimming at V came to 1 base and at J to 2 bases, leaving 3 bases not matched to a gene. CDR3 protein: CASSLEQGANTGELFF. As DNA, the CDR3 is TGTGCCAGCAGTTTAGAGCAGGGGGCCAACACCGGGGAGCTGTTTTTT.

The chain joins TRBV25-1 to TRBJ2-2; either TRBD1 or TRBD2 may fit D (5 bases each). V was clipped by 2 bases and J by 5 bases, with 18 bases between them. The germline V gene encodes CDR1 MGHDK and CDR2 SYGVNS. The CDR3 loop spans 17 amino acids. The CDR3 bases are TGTGCCAGCAGTGAACACCGGGACCCATTGAAGACCGGGGAGCTGTTTTTT. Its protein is CASSEHRDPLKTGELFF.

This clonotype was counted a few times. This CDR3 reads CASSPDGHENYGYTF. The CDR3 DNA is TGTGCCAGCAGCCCGGACGGACACGAAAACTATGGCTACACCTTC. The V and J genes are TRBV7-8 and TRBJ1-2, with D possibly TRBD1 on 5 matching bases. CDR1 is SGHVS, CDR2 FQNEAQ, per germline. Between the trimmed V and J ends, which lost 5 bases and 2 bases, there was a span of 15 bases. The CDR3 extends over 15 amino acids.

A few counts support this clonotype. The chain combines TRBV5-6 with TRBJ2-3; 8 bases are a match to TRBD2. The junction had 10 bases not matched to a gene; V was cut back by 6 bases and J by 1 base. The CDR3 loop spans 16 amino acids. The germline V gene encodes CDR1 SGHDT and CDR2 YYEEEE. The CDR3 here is CASIRGGERRTDTQYF. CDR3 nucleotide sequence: TGTGCCAGCATCCGGGGGGGTGAGCGTCGCACAGATACGCAGTATTTT.

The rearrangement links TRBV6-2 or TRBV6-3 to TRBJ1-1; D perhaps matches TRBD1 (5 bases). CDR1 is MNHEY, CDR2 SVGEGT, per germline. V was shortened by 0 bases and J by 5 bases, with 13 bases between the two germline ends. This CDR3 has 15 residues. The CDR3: CASSYSGGGGTEAFF. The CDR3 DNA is TGTGCCAGCAGTTACTCGGGTGGCGGGGGAACTGAAGCTTTCTTT.

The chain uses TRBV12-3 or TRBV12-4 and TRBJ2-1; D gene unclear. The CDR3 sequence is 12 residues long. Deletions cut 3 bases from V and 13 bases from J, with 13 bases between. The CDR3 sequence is CASSFDSAGQFF. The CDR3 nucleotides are TGTGCCAGCAGTTTTGACTCCGCAGGACAGTTCTTC.

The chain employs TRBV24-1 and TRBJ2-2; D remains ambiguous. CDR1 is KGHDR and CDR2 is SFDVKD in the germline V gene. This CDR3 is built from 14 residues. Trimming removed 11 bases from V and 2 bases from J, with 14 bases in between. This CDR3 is CAISPAANTGELFF. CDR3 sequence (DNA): TGTGCCATCAGCCCCGCAGCAAACACCGGGGAGCTGTTTTTT.

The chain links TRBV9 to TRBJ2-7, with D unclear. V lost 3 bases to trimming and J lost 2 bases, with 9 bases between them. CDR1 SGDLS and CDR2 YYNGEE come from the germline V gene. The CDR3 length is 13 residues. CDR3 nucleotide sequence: TGTGCCAGCAGCGCCGGGTCCACCTACGAGCAGTACTTC. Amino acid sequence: CASSAGSTYEQYF.

CDR3 sequence (DNA): TGTGCCAGCAGCTTAGGTCCGGGACTAGCGGGGGCCACCGGGGAGCTGTTTTTT. Residues: CASSLGPGLAGATGELFF. This chain uses TRBV11-1 with TRBJ2-2; 14 bases fit TRBD2. With 1 base clipped from V and 4 bases from J, the junction kept 5 bases outside the gene matches. Germline V lookup: CDR1 SGHAT, CDR2 FQDESV (reference sequence). The CDR3 totals 18 residues. Full variable domain (remainder filled in from reference TRBV11-1 and TRBJ2-2): EAEVAQSPRYKITEKSQAVAFWCDPISGHATLYWYRQILGQGPELLVQFQDESVVDDSQLPKDRFSAERLKGVDSTLKIQPAELGDSAMYLCASSLGPGLAGATGELFFGEGSRLTVL.

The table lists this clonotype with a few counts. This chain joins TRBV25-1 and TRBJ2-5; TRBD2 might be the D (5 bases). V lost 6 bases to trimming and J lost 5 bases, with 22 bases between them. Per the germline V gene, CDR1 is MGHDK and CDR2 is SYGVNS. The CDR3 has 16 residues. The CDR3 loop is CASREPGRTEWETQYF. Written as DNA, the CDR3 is TGTGCCAGCAGGGAACCGGGGAGAACTGAGTGGGAGACCCAGTACTTC.

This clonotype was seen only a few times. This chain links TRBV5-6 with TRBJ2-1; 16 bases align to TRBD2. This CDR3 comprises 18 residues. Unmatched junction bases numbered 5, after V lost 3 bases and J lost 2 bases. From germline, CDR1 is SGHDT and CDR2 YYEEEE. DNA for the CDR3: TGTGCCAGCAGCTCCCCGGGACTAGCGGGGGGGCCCTACAATGAGCAGTTCTTC. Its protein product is CASSSPGLAGGPYNEQFF.

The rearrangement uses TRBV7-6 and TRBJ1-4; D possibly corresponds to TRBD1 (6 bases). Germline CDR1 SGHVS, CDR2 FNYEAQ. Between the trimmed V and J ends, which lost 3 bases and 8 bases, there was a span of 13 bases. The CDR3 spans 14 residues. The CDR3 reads CASSFGGMGEKLFF. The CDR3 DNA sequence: TGTGCCAGCAGCTTCGGGGGCATGGGAGAAAAACTGTTTTTT.

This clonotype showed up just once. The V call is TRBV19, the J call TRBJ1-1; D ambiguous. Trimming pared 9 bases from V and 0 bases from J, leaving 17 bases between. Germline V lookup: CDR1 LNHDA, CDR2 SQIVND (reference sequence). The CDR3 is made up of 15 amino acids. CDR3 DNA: TGTGCCAGCGATAAGGACGGTAGAATGAACACTGAAGCTTTCTTT. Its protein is CASDKDGRMNTEAFF. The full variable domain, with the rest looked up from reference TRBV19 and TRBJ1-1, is DGGITQSPKYLFRKEGQNVTLSCEQNLNHDAMYWYRQDPGQGLRLIYYSQIVNDFQKGDIAEGYSVSREKKESFPLTVTSAQKNPTAFYLCASDKDGRMNTEAFFGQGTRLTVV.

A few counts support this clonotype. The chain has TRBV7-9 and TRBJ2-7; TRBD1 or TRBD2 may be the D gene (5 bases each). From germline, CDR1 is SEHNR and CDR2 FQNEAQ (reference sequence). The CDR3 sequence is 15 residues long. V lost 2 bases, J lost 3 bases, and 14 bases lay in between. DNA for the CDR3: TGTGCCAGCAGCTTACATTCAGGGACGGTCTACGAGCAGTACTTC. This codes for CASSLHSGTVYEQYF.